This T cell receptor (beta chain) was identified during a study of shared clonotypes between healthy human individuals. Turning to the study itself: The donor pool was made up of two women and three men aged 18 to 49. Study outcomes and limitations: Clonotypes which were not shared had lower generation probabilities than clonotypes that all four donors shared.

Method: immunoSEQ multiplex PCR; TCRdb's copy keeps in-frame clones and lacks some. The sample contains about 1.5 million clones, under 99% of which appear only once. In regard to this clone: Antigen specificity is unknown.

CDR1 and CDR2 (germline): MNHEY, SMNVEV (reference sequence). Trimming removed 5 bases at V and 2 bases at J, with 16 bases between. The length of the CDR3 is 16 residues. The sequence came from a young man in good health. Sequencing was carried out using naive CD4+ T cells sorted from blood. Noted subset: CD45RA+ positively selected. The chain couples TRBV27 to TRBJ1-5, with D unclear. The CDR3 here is CASSLNSMAGNQPQHF. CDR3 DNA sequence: TGTGCCAGCAGTCTCAACTCCATGGCTGGCAATCAGCCCCAGCATTTT.